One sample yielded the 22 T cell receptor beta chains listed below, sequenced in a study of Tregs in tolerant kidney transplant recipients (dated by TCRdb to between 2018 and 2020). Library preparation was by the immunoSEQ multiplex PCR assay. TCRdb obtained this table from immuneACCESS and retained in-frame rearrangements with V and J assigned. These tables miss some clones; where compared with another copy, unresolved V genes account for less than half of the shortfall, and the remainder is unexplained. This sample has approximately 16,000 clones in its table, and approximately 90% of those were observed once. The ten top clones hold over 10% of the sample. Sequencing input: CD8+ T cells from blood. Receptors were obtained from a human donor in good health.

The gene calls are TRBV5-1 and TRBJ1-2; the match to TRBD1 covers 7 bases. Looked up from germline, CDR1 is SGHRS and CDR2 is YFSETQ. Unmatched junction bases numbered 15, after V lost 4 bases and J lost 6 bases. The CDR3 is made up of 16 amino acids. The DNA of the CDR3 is TGCGCCAGCAGCAATAACCGACAGGGTGGTATAAATGGCTACACCTTC. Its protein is CASSNNRQGGINGYTF.

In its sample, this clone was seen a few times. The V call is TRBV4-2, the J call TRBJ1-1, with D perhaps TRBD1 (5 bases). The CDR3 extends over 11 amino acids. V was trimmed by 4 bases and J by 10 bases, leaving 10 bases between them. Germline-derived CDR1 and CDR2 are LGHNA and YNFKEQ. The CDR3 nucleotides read TGTGCCAGCAGCCCCGGAGGGACAGCTTTCTTT. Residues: CASSPGGTAFF.

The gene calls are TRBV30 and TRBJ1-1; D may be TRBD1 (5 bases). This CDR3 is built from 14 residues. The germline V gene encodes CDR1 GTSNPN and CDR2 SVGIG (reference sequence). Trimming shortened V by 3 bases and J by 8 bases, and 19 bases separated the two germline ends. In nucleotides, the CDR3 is TGTGCCTGGAGCCCTACCTCGTATCGGGACGAAGCTTTCTTT. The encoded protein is CAWSPTSYRDEAFF.

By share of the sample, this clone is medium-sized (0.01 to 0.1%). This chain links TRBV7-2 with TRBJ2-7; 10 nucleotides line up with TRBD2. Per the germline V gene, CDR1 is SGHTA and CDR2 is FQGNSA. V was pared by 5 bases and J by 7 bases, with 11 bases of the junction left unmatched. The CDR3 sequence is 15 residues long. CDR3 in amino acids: CASSRRLAGSEEQYF. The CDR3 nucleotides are TGTGCCAGCAGCCGAAGACTAGCGGGTTCTGAGGAGCAGTACTTC.

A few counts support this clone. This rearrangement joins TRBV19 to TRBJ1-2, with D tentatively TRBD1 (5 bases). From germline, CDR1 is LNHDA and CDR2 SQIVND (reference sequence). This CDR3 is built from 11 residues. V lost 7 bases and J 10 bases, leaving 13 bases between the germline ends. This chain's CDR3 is CASNRGHNYTF. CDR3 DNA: TGTGCCAGTAATAGAGGACATAACTACACCTTC. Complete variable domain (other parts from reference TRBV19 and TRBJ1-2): DGGITQSPKYLFRKEGQNVTLSCEQNLNHDAMYWYRQDPGQGLRLIYYSQIVNDFQKGDIAEGYSVSREKKESFPLTVTSAQKNPTAFYLCASNRGHNYTFGSGTRLTVV.

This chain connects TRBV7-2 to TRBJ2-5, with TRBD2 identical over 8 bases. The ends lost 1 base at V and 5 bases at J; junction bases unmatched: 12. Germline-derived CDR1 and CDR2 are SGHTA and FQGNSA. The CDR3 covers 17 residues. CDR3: CASSLGLATASPETQYF. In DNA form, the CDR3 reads TGTGCCAGCAGCTTAGGACTAGCGACCGCATCCCCGGAGACCCAGTACTTC.

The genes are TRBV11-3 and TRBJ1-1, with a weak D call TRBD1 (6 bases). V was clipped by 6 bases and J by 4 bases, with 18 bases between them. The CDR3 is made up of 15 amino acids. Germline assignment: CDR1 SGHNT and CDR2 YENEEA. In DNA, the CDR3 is TGTGCCAGCAGGTCTTTGGGACACCCCCTCACTGAAGCTTTCTTT. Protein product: CASRSLGHPLTEAFF. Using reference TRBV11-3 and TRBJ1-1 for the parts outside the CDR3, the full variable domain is EAGVVQSPRYKIIEKKQPVAFWCNPISGHNTLYWYLQNLGQGPELLIRYENEEAVDDSQLPKDRFSAERLKGVDSTLKIQPAELGDSAVYLCASRSLGHPLTEAFFGQGTRLTVV.

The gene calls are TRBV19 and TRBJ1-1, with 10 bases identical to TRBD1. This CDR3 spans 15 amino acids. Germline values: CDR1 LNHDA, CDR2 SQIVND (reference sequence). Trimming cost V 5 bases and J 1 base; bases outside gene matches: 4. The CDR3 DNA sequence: TGTGCCAGTAGTGCTAGACAGGGGGCGAACACTGAAGCTTTCTTT. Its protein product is CASSARQGANTEAFF.

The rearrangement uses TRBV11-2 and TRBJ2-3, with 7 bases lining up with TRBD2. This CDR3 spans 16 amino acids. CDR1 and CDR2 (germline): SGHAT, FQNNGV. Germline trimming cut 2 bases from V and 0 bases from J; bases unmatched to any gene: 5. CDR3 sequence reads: CASSLKFSGSTDTQYF. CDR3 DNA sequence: TGTGCCAGCAGCTTAAAGTTTAGCGGGAGCACAGATACGCAGTATTTT.

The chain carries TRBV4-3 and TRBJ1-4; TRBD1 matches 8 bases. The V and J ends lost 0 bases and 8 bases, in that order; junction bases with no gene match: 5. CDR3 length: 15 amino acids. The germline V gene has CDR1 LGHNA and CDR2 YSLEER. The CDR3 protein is CASSQDRQGYEKLFF. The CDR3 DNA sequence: TGCGCCAGCAGCCAAGATAGACAGGGGTACGAAAAACTGTTTTTT.

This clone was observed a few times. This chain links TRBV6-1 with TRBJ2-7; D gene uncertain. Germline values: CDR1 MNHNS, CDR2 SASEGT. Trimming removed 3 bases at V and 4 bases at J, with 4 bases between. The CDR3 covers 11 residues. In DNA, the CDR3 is TGTGCCAGCAGTGAGGCGTACGAGCAGTACTTC. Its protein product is CASSEAYEQYF.

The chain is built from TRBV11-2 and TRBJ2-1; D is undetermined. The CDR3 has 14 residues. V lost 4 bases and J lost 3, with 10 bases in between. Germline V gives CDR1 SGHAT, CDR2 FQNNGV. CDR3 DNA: TGTGCCAGCAGCTCTCCTGCAGACTACAATGAGCAGTTCTTC. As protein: CASSSPADYNEQFF.

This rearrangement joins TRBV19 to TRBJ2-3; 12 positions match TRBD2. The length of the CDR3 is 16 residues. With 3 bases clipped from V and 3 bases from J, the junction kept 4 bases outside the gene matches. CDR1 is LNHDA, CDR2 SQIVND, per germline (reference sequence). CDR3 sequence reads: CASSMATSGRTDTQYF. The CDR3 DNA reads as TGTGCCAGTAGTATGGCGACTAGCGGGAGAACAGATACGCAGTATTTT.

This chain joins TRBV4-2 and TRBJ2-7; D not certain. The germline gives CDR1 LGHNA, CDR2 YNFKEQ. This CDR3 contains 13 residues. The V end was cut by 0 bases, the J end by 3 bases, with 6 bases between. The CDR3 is CASSQEGIYEQYF. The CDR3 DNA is TGTGCCAGCAGCCAAGAAGGGATCTACGAGCAGTACTTC.

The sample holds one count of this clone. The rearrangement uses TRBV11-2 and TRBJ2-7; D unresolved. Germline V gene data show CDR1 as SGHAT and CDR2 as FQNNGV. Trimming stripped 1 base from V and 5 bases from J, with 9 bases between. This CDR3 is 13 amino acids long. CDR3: CASSLVSPNEQYF. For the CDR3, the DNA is TGTGCCAGCAGCTTAGTTTCCCCCAACGAGCAGTACTTC.

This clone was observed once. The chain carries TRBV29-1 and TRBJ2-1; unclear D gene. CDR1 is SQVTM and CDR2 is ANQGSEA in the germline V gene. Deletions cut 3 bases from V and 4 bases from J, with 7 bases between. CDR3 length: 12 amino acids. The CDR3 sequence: CSVEGKYNEQFF. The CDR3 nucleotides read TGCAGCGTTGAGGGCAAATACAATGAGCAGTTCTTC.

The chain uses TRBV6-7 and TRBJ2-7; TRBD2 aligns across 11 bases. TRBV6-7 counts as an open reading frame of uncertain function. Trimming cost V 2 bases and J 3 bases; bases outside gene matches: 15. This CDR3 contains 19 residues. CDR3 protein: CASSYRRWGLAVKNYEQYF. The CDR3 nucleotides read TGTGCCAGCAGTTACAGGCGTTGGGGACTAGCGGTAAAAAACTACGAGCAGTACTTC.

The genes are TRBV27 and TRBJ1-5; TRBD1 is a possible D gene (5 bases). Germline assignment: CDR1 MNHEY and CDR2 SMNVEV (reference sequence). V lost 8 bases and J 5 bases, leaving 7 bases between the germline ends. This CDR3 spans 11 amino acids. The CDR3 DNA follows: TGTGCCAGCGGACAACATCAGCCCCAGCATTTT. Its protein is CASGQHQPQHF.

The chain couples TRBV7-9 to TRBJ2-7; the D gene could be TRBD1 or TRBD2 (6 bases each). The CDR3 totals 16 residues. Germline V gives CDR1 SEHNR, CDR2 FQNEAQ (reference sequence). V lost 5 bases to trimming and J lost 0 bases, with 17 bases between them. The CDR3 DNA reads TGTGCCAGCAGCCGACTAGGGGGAGCCGACTCCTACGAGCAGTACTTC. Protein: CASSRLGGADSYEQYF.

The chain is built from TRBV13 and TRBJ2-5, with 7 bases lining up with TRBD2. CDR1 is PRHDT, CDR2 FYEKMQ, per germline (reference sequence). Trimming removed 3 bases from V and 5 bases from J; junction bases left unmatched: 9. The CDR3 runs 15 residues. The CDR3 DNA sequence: TGTGCCAGCAGCTTCCGAACTCCCGGGGGGGAGACCCAGTACTTC. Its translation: CASSFRTPGGETQYF.

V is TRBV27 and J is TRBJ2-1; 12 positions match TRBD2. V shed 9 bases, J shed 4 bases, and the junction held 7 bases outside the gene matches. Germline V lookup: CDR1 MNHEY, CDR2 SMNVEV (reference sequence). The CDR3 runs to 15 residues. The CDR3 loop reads CASTSGGTIYNEQFF. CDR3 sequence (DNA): TGTGCCAGTACTAGCGGGGGGACTATTTACAATGAGCAGTTCTTC.

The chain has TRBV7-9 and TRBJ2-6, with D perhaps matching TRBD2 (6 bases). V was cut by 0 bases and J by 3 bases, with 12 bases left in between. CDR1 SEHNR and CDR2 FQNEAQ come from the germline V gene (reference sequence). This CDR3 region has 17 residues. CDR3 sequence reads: CASSLAGGGSGANVLTF. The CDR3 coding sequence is TGTGCCAGCAGCTTAGCAGGAGGAGGGAGTGGGGCCAACGTCCTGACTTTC.